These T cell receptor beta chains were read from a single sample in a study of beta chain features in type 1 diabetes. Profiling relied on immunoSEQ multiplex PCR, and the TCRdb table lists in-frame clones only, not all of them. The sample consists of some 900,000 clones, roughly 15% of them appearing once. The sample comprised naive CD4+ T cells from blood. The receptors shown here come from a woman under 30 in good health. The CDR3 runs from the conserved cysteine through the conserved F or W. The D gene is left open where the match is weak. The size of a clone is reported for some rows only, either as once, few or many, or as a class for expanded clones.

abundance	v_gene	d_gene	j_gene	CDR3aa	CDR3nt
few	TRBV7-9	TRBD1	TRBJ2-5	CASSFSRVQGIMGETQYF	TGTGCCAGCAGCTTCAGCCGAGTACAGGGGATCATGGGAGAGACCCAGTACTTC
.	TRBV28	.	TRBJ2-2	CATIAAGLRARRRTGELFF	TGTGCCACCATCGCAGCAGGACTAAGGGCCCGGAGAAGAACCGGGGAGCTGTTTTTT
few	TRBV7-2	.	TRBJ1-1	CASSLRGSTEAFF	TGTGCCAGCAGCTTACGGGGGAGCACTGAAGCTTTCTTT
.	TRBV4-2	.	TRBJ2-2	CASSQDRSTSGGTGELFF	TGTGCCAGCAGCCAAGATCGGAGTACCAGTGGGGGCACCGGGGAGCTGTTTTTT
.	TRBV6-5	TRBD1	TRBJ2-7	CASSHGQGGEQYF	TGTGCCAGCAGTCACGGACAGGGTGGAGAGCAGTACTTC
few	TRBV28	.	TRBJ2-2	CASSLWPTGELFF	TGTGCCAGCAGTTTATGGCCCACCGGGGAGCTGTTTTTT
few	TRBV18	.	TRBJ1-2	CASSPQEYGYTF	TGTGCCAGCTCACCTCAAGAGTATGGCTACACCTTC
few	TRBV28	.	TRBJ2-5	CASRPSAASAQYF	TGTGCCAGCAGGCCCAGCGCGGCCTCGGCCCAGTACTTC
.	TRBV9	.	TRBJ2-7	CASSVEPAREQYF	TGTGCCAGCAGCGTAGAACCAGCACGGGAGCAGTACTTC
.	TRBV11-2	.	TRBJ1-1	CASSWSNGKNTEAFF	TGTGCCAGCAGCTGGTCGAACGGGAAGAACACTGAAGCTTTCTTT
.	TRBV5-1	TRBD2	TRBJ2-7	CASGLGAGGIYEQYF	TGCGCCAGCGGCTTGGGCGCCGGGGGGATCTACGAGCAGTACTTC
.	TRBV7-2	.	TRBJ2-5	CASSLQVGTETQYF	TGTGCCAGCAGCTTACAGGTCGGGACGGAGACCCAGTACTTC
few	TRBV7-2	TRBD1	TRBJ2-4	CASSPHQRYRGVQYF	TGTGCCAGCAGCCCCCATCAGCGGTACAGGGGGGTTCAGTACTTC
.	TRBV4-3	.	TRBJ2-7	CASSQETGEQYF	TGCGCCAGCAGCCAAGAGACGGGAGAGCAGTACTTC
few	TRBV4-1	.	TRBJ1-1	CASSQERQGQAFF	TGCGCCAGCAGCCAAGAGCGGCAGGGTCAAGCTTTCTTT
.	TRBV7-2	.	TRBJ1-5	CASSLSRDQPVAQHF	TGTGCCAGCAGCTTATCTCGGGACCAGCCGGTAGCCCAGCATTTT
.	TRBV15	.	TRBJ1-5	CATSSRRPNNQPQHF	TGTGCCACCAGCAGCAGAAGGCCAAACAATCAGCCCCAGCATTTT
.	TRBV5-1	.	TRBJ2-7	CASSTGEGHYEQYF	TGCGCCAGCAGCACAGGGGAGGGACACTACGAGCAGTACTTC
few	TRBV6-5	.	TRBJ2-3	CASSYSGGAGTDTQYF	TGTGCCAGCAGTTACTCTGGGGGGGCGGGCACAGATACGCAGTATTTT
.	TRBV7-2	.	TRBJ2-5	CASSLGGGTQYF	TGTGCCAGCAGCTTAGGAGGCGGGACCCAGTACTTC
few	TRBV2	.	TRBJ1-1	CASRTEELGEAFF	TGTGCCAGCAGGACCGAGGAGCTGGGTGAAGCTTTCTTT
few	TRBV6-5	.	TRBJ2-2	CASRQTPGSTGELFF	TGTGCCAGCAGACAGACCCCAGGGAGCACCGGGGAGCTGTTTTTT
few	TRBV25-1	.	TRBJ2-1	CASRHVNEQFF	TGTGCCAGCAGACACGTCAATGAGCAGTTCTTC
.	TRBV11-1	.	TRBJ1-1	CASSLRVGHPRAFF	TGTGCCAGCAGCCTAAGAGTCGGACACCCCAGGGCTTTCTTT
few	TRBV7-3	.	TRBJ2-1	CASSPRLGSAYNEQFF	TGTGCCAGCAGCCCCAGACTAGGTTCGGCCTACAATGAGCAGTTCTTC
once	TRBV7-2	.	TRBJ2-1	CASAWAAARDNEQFF	TGTGCCAGCGCCTGGGCGGCCGCAAGGGACAATGAGCAGTTCTTC
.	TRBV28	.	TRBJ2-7	CASSPPIGDSPTYEQYF	TGTGCCAGCAGTCCCCCTATTGGAGATAGCCCAACCTACGAGCAGTACTTC
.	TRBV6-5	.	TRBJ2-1	CASRRAVSYNEQFF	TGTGCCAGCAGGCGAGCGGTCTCCTACAATGAGCAGTTCTTC
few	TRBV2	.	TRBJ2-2	CASSLDLNTGELFF	TGTGCCAGCAGTCTGGACTTGAACACCGGGGAGCTGTTTTTT
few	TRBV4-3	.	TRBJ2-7	CASSQAVRAYEQYF	TGCGCCAGCAGCCAAGCTGTGAGGGCCTACGAGCAGTACTTC
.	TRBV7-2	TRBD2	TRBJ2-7	CASSLAGSGRYEQYF	TGTGCCAGCAGCTTAGCTGGTAGCGGGAGATACGAGCAGTACTTC
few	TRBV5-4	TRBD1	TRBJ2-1	CASSDWTGGLSYNEQFF	TGTGCCAGCAGCGATTGGACAGGGGGCTTATCCTACAATGAGCAGTTCTTC
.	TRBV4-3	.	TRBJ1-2	CASSQHYLTPYGYTF	TGCGCCAGCAGCCAACATTATCTGACCCCGTATGGCTACACCTTC
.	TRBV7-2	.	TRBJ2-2	CASRNPLGGNTGELFF	TGTGCCAGCCGGAACCCCCTTGGCGGGAACACCGGGGAGCTGTTTTTT
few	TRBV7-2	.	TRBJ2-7	CASSLVSGVEQYF	TGTGCCAGCAGCTTAGTTTCCGGGGTCGAGCAGTACTTC
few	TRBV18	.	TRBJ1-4	CASSPTAATNEKLFF	TGTGCCAGCTCCCCGACGGCAGCAACTAATGAAAAACTGTTTTTT
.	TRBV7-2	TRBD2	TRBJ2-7	CASSPRAGGGLEQYF	TGTGCCAGCAGCCCACGAGCGGGAGGGGGACTCGAGCAGTACTTC
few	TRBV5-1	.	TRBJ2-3	CASSLVGSGDSPTQYF	TGCGCCAGCAGCTTGGTGGGTAGCGGAGACAGTCCTACGCAGTATTTT
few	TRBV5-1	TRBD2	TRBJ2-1	CASSLVREGEQFF	TGCGCCAGCAGCTTGGTAAGGGAGGGAGAGCAGTTCTTC
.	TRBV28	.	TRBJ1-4	CASMRETNEKLFF	TGTGCCAGCATGAGGGAAACTAATGAAAAACTGTTTTTT
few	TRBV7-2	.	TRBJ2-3	CASSPSASTDTQYF	TGTGCCAGCAGCCCTAGCGCTAGCACAGATACGCAGTATTTT